The sequence of this T cell receptor (beta chain) was determined in a study of tissue T cells after allogeneic stem cell transplantation. The table came from immunoSEQ multiplex PCR; TCRdb's copy has only in-frame clones and leaves some out. The table lists 7,500 to 8,500 clones, 40% to 60% of them singletons. This clone is medium-sized (0.01 to 0.1%) in the sample. The antigen remains undetermined. Mouse germline and gene names are used. The sequenced fragment ends 1 residue before the CDR3 boundary, so the rest is inferred from the germline J gene. Time point of the sample: mouse harvest day 7 after allogeneic transplant. Mouse grafts combined 10^7 T-cell-depleted bone marrow cells with 10^6 splenic CD5+ T cells. Mice had MHC-mismatched B6 into BALB/c GVHD, sampled day 7 or 14. The CDR3 is 15 amino acids. CDR1 and CDR2 from the germline V gene are KGHPV and FQNQEV (reference sequence). V was shortened by 1 base and J by 0 bases, with 6 bases between the two germline ends.

Overall study results and limits: The study did not identify alloreactive or antigen-specific tissue TCRs, and some clones might be persisting host cells. Within patients, tissue anatomy strongly shaped TCR repertoire composition.

This clonotype was sampled from a female BALB/c mouse given C57BL/6 T cells with graft-versus-host disease after an allogeneic hematopoietic cell transplant. This chain uses TRBV26 with TRBJ1-4; D call uncertain. Sequenced sample: gut tissue. This CDR3 is CASSLYEISNERLFF. The part of the CDR3 DNA that was read is TGTGCCAGCAGTCTGTATGAGATTTCCAACGAAAGATTATTT.